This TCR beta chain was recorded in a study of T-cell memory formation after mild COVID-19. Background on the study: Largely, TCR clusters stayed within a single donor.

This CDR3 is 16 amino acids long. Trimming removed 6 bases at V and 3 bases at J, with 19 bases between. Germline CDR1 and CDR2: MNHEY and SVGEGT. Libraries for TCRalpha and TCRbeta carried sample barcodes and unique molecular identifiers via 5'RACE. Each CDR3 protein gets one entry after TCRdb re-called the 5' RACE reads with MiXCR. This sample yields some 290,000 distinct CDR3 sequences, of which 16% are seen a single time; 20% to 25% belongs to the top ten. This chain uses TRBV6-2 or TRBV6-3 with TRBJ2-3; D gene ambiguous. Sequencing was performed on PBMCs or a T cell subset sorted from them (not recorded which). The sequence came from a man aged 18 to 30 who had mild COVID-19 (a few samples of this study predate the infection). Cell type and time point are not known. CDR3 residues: CASSQWARLGTDTQYF. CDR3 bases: TGTGCCAGCAGCCAGTGGGCACGCCTCGGGACAGATACGCAGTATTTT.